These T cell receptor beta chains were read from a single sample in a study of naive and memory T cell subsets. TCRdb re-called the UMI-ligation and nested PCR reads through MiXCR, storing one row per CDR3 protein. The data show some 17,000 distinct CDR3 sequences, with just over 8.5% seen just once and under 25% held by the top ten. The sequencing input was central memory CD8+ T cells from blood. The source is a human donor in good health. The CDR3 runs from the conserved cysteine through the conserved F or W. Each record gives: CDR3 length, D gene, V gene, J gene, CDR3 protein. A D gene is named only where the DNA matches it firmly.

15	NA	TRBV6-1	TRBJ1-4	CASSEGVGTNEKLFF
15	NA	TRBV20-1	TRBJ1-2	CSARKEEGVTYGYTF
15	NA	TRBV7-2	TRBJ1-1	CASSLDIGLGTEAFF
15	TRBD1	TRBV6-2/TRBV6-3	TRBJ2-1	CASSYGDSGHNEQFF
14	TRBD1	TRBV6-4	TRBJ1-2	CASSPEGGEHGYTF
14	NA	TRBV20-1	TRBJ2-7	CSAGGRGSSYEQYF
10	NA	TRBV6-2/TRBV6-3	TRBJ2-2	CASRDGELFF
14	TRBD1	TRBV19	TRBJ2-2	CASSISRGHGELFF
11	NA	TRBV20-1	TRBJ2-3	CSAGGHTTQYF
16	NA	TRBV4-2	TRBJ2-5	CASSQGADRVQETQYF
15	NA	TRBV4-3	TRBJ2-7	CASSQDRAQLYEQYF
15	NA	TRBV6-1	TRBJ2-3	CASSESRGSTDTQYF
15	NA	TRBV5-4	TRBJ1-6	CASSHMTAYNSPLHF
15	TRBD1	TRBV4-3	TRBJ2-2	CASSQGQGGTGELFF
18	NA	TRBV7-9	TRBJ1-2	CASSFRLIFRGKGFGYTF
17	NA	TRBV12-3/TRBV12-4	TRBJ2-2	CASSLSPSILVTGELFF
15	NA	TRBV5-4	TRBJ2-1	CASSLGQGPYNEQFF
16	TRBD1	TRBV11-2	TRBJ2-7	CASSLGPETGFYEQYF
15	TRBD2	TRBV6-5	TRBJ2-7	CASSYGLAGTYEQYF
12	NA	TRBV7-9	TRBJ1-2	CASSLGSNGYTF
18	TRBD2	TRBV11-2	TRBJ2-1	CASSLGGNSGTTYNEQFF
15	NA	TRBV27	TRBJ2-7	CASSQIQGMVYEQYF
11	NA	TRBV5-1	TRBJ2-7	CASSHVGQTYF
15	TRBD1	TRBV15	TRBJ2-7	CATGPATDRAYEQYF
15	NA	TRBV12-3/TRBV12-4	TRBJ2-7	CASSSTNGVIYEQYF
14	NA	TRBV29-1	TRBJ1-5	CSVGSEYSNQPQHF
16	TRBD1	TRBV15	TRBJ2-7	CATSRGTGGSGYEQYF
13	TRBD1	TRBV29-1	TRBJ2-2	CSVRDRDTGELFF
15	TRBD1	TRBV6-6	TRBJ1-1	CAAGGTGVLNTEAFF
12	NA	TRBV6-6	TRBJ2-2	CASTRNTGELFF
19	TRBD2	TRBV28	TRBJ2-3	CASSLCAGCSGGGTDTQYF
15	TRBD2	TRBV20-1	TRBJ2-1	CSARVPSGDYNEQFF
15	TRBD1	TRBV4-2	TRBJ2-7	CASSQDRGGAGEQYF
16	NA	TRBV27	TRBJ2-1	CASSPSGRLGHNEQFF
16	NA	TRBV11-1	TRBJ1-6	CASSLGFVRYNSPLHF
14	TRBD1	TRBV11-1	TRBJ1-6	CASTPTGSLGPLHF
15	TRBD2	TRBV6-1	TRBJ2-1	CASSGTSASSNEQFF
11	NA	TRBV6-2/TRBV6-3	TRBJ2-7	CASSYIYEQYF
13	NA	TRBV20-1	TRBJ1-1	CSARDGRDTEAFF
15	NA	TRBV6-2/TRBV6-3	TRBJ2-7	CASSYGSGDTYEQYF
14	NA	TRBV6-2/TRBV6-3	TRBJ1-1	CASSYSIRGTEAFF
15	TRBD1	TRBV19	TRBJ1-5	CASSLGTGGNQPQHF
15	TRBD1	TRBV10-3	TRBJ1-1	CAISEGTGLNTEAFF
13	NA	TRBV27	TRBJ2-7	CASSETGNYEQYF
14	NA	TRBV6-6	TRBJ1-2	CASSETVTSYGYTF
15	NA	TRBV7-8	TRBJ1-5	CASSISLGRAQPQHF
13	NA	TRBV24-1	TRBJ2-3	CATSDLEGDTQYF
12	NA	TRBV2	TRBJ2-1	CASNMALNEQFF
13	NA	TRBV30	TRBJ2-1	CAWSTINYNEQFF
19	TRBD1	TRBV7-2	TRBJ1-4	CASSFRSRTGEATNEKLFF
16	TRBD1	TRBV18	TRBJ2-7	CASSQKLYRGAYEQYF
13	TRBD1	TRBV27	TRBJ1-1	CASSGTGSTEAFF